This TCR beta chain derives from a study of T-cell reconstitution after alpha-beta-depleted transplantation in children. Overall study findings and caveats: Roughly two months post-transplant, alpha-beta T cells reportedly originated from several hundred graft clones that had expanded. It was newly produced T cells that mostly accounted for T-cell counts and diversity one year after transplant. Some patients' high day-60 TCRbeta diversity was attributed to recipient cells surviving conditioning.

This clonotype was seen a few times. Its antigen is not identified. The germline V and J ends were trimmed by 4 bases and 0 bases, with 13 bases remaining between them. Germline-derived CDR1 and CDR2 are MDHEN and SYDVKM. This CDR3 has 15 amino acids. Unique molecular identifiers featured in how the TCRbeta library was prepared. MiXCR, run by TCRdb on the PCR reads, gives a single entry per CDR3 protein. The table has 300,000 to 400,000 distinct CDR3 sequences, 16% seen once. The sample was PBMCs, mostly from graft donor cells, taken 360 days after TCRalphabeta/CD19-depleted stem cell transplant. This chain links TRBV28 with TRBJ2-7, with D hard to call. The clonotype originates from a male patient aged 2 to 10 who had a stem cell transplant for acute lymphoblastic leukemia, so the T cells may come from the graft donor. The CDR3 DNA reads as TGTGCCAGCAGTTGGCTGGGCCTGAGCTCCTACGAGCAGTACTTC. Translating it yields CASSWLGLSSYEQYF.